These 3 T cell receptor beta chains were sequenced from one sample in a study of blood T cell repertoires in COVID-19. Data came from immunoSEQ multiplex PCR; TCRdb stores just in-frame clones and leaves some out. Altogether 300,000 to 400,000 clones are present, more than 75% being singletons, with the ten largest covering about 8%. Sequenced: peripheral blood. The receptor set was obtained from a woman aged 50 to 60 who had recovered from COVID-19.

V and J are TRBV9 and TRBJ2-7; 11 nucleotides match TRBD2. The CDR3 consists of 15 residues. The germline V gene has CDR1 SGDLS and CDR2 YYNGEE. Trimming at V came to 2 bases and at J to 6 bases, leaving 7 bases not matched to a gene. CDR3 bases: TGTGCCAGCAGCGTTACTAGCGGGAGTCTCGTCGAGCAGTACTTC. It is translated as CASSVTSGSLVEQYF.

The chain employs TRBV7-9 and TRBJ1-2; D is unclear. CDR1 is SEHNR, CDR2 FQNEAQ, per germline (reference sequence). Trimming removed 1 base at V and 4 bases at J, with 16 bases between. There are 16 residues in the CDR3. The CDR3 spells CASSLVQSLASYGYTF. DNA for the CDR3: TGTGCCAGCAGCTTAGTTCAGTCTTTGGCTTCCTATGGCTACACCTTC.

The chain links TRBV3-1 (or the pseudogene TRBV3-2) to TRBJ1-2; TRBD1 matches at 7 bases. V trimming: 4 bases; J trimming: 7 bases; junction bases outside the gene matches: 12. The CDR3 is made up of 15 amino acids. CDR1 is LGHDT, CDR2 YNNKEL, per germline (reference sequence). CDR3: CASSLGQQGWGGYTF. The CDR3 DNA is TGTGCCAGCAGCCTAGGTCAACAGGGGTGGGGTGGCTACACCTTC.